The source of this T cell receptor beta chain is a study of shared T cell receptors in the human thymus. Clones were read by immunoSEQ multiplex PCR, and TCRdb kept only the in-frame ones, dropping some. The sample holds 720,000 or so clones, roughly 88% seen once. This clone was seen just once. CDR3 length equals 13 residues. J was trimmed by 2 bases and V by 7 bases; bases with no gene match: 2. Germline V gene lookup returns CDR1 MNHEY and CDR2 SVGAGI. This sample was shared with a second study, whose subject was human thymus T cells. As reported in that work: Corrective surgery for congenital heart defects was being performed on the healthy Finnish infants who served as donors. What related research reported was that thymic repertoires overlapped highly among unrelated individuals.

This sequence was found in a girl in the first two years of life with a congenital heart defect. The source material was thymocytes. The chain is built from TRBV6-5 and TRBJ2-7; 10 bases fit TRBD2. CDR3 bases: TGTGCCAGCAAAGCGGGGGGGACCTACGAGCAGTACTTC. This translates into CASKAGGTYEQYF.